Listed below are T cell receptor beta chains from one sample, sequenced in a study of T cells after yellow fever vaccination. A single record per CDR3 protein comes from TCRdb applying MiXCR to the 5' RACE reads. The sample contains about 320,000 distinct CDR3 sequences, 6.5% to 8.5% of which appear only once. The sequences come from PBMCs, collected 35 to 50 days after the first yellow fever vaccination. These receptors originate from a man between 18 and 29 years old who received the YFV17D yellow fever vaccine. Both conserved end residues are part of each CDR3. Each record gives: V gene, D gene, clone size, J gene, CDR3 protein, CDR3 DNA. The D gene is left open where the match is weak. Size is omitted from some rows. Given values are once, few, many or a class for expanded clones.

TRBV29-1	-	-	TRBJ2-7	CSGVGVVGEQYF	TGCAGCGGGGTGGGGGTAGTCGGCGAGCAGTACTTC
TRBV29-1	-	-	TRBJ1-1	CSVEDQEGTAFF	TGCAGCGTTGAAGATCAGGAGGGGACGGCTTTCTTT
TRBV4-2	-	once	TRBJ2-5	CASSRTRDSEKTLYF	TGTGCCAGCAGCCGGACGAGGGACTCCGAGAAGACCCTGTACTTC
TRBV7-2	-	-	TRBJ2-5	CASSLFQETQYF	TGTGCCAGCAGCTTATTCCAGGAGACCCAGTACTTC
TRBV27	-	many	TRBJ1-5	CASNHPPPGNQPQHF	TGTGCCAGCAACCACCCACCGCCGGGGAATCAGCCCCAGCATTTT
TRBV12-3/TRBV12-4	TRBD1	many	TRBJ1-5	CASAGQYNQPQHF	TGTGCCAGCGCGGGACAGTACAATCAGCCCCAGCATTTT
TRBV4-1	-	-	TRBJ2-2	CASSPRGGGELFF	TGCGCCAGCAGCCCCCGAGGTGGCGGGGAGCTGTTTTTT
TRBV5-1	TRBD2	-	TRBJ2-5	CASSLELAGAMSPQYF	TGCGCCAGCAGCTTGGAGCTAGCGGGGGCAATGTCCCCCCAGTACTTC
TRBV4-3	TRBD1	few	TRBJ2-5	CASSQDGQGRETQYF	TGCGCCAGCAGCCAAGACGGACAGGGGAGGGAGACCCAGTACTTC
TRBV10-2	-	few	TRBJ1-5	CASSGRLMNQPQHF	TGCGCCAGCAGTGGGAGGCTAATGAATCAGCCCCAGCATTTT
TRBV12-3/TRBV12-4	-	few	TRBJ2-1	CASTLLRGPYNEQFF	TGTGCCAGCACCCTCCTCCGGGGGCCTTACAATGAGCAGTTCTTC
TRBV7-9	-	-	TRBJ1-2	CASSSTQQGFDGYTF	TGTGCCAGCAGCTCGACTCAACAAGGGTTCGATGGCTACACCTTC
TRBV28	-	-	TRBJ2-7	CASSLRGLSSYEQYF	TGTGCCAGCAGTTTAAGGGGCTTAAGCTCCTACGAGCAGTACTTC
TRBV5-4	-	few	TRBJ2-6	CASTRAGANVLTF	TGTGCCAGCACCAGGGCTGGGGCCAACGTCCTGACTTTC
TRBV12-3/TRBV12-4	-	-	TRBJ1-1	CASNRGGVGNTEAFF	TGTGCCAGCAATCGAGGCGGGGTCGGGAACACTGAAGCTTTCTTT
TRBV4-2	-	many	TRBJ2-3	CASSQEMTWGLQTDTQYF	TGTGCCAGCAGCCAAGAGATGACTTGGGGGCTCCAGACAGATACGCAGTATTTT
TRBV7-8	-	-	TRBJ2-3	CASSLVPTVISDTQYF	TGTGCCAGCAGCTTAGTCCCGACAGTTATATCAGATACGCAGTATTTT
TRBV6-2/TRBV6-3	-	few	TRBJ2-2	CASRPRPGELFF	TGTGCCAGCAGGCCCCGGCCCGGGGAGCTGTTTTTT
TRBV6-1	TRBD1	many	TRBJ2-7	CASSGNRGTVYEQYF	TGTGCCAGCAGTGGTAACAGGGGGACCGTCTACGAGCAGTACTTC
TRBV27	TRBD2	many	TRBJ2-5	CASSPGAGGNGETQYF	TGTGCCAGCAGTCCGGGGGCGGGGGGAAACGGAGAGACCCAGTACTTC
TRBV5-1	TRBD2	-	TRBJ2-5	CASSLDSGGLETQYF	TGCGCCAGCAGCTTGGACAGCGGGGGACTAGAGACCCAGTACTTC
TRBV7-2	-	many	TRBJ1-5	CASSLRVQEQPQHF	TGTGCCAGCAGCTTAAGGGTTCAGGAACAGCCCCAGCATTTT
TRBV7-6	-	-	TRBJ2-7	CASSRDLTYEQYF	TGTGCCAGCAGCCGGGATTTAACCTACGAGCAGTACTTC
TRBV7-9	-	few	TRBJ1-1	CASSPQAYTEAFF	TGTGCCAGCAGCCCACAGGCCTACACTGAAGCTTTCTTT
TRBV7-2	-	-	TRBJ1-1	CASSLAAMSNTEAFF	TGTGCCAGCAGCTTAGCCGCCATGTCGAACACTGAAGCTTTCTTT
TRBV6-5	-	-	TRBJ1-1	CASSYSVGRGLNTEAFF	TGTGCCAGCAGTTACTCAGTTGGGAGGGGTCTGAACACTGAAGCTTTCTTT
TRBV6-1	-	-	TRBJ2-1	CASRASGRGNNEQFF	TGTGCCAGCAGGGCCTCGGGCAGGGGCAACAATGAGCAGTTCTTC
TRBV20-1	TRBD1	-	TRBJ2-3	CSARDRVDTQYF	TGCAGTGCCCGGGACAGGGTGGATACGCAGTATTTT
TRBV18	-	few	TRBJ1-4	CASSRRDEKLFF	TGTGCCAGCTCACGTAGGGATGAAAAACTGTTTTTT
TRBV7-8	TRBD1	many	TRBJ2-1	CASSWTGVGEQFF	TGTGCCAGCAGCTGGACAGGGGTCGGGGAGCAGTTCTTC
TRBV5-1	TRBD2	-	TRBJ2-5	CASSWGPLADQETQYF	TGCGCCAGCAGCTGGGGCCCCCTAGCGGACCAAGAGACCCAGTACTTC
TRBV5-1	-	-	TRBJ2-1	CASSEDFYNEQFF	TGCGCCAGCAGCGAAGACTTTTACAATGAGCAGTTCTTC
TRBV10-3	-	few	TRBJ1-5	CAISDRDGPRTQHF	TGTGCCATCAGTGATCGGGACGGACCGAGGACCCAGCATTTT
TRBV7-9	-	many	TRBJ1-2	CASRGPNYGYTF	TGTGCCAGCAGGGGGCCTAACTATGGCTACACCTTC
TRBV27	TRBD1	-	TRBJ1-2	CASWAGQGYGYTF	TGTGCCAGCTGGGCTGGACAGGGCTATGGCTACACCTTC
TRBV6-5	-	-	TRBJ1-2	CASSYISTNYGYTF	TGTGCCAGCAGTTATATATCCACTAACTATGGCTACACCTTC
TRBV12-3/TRBV12-4	TRBD2	many	TRBJ2-5	CASSEGLAEETQYF	TGTGCCAGCAGTGAGGGACTAGCGGAAGAGACCCAGTACTTC
TRBV4-1	TRBD1	-	TRBJ1-6	CASSQGRGFNSPLHF	TGCGCCAGCAGCCAAGGCAGGGGGTTTAATTCACCCCTCCACTTT
TRBV7-2	-	few	TRBJ2-1	CASSIGPYNEQFF	TGTGCCAGCAGCATAGGCCCATACAATGAGCAGTTCTTC